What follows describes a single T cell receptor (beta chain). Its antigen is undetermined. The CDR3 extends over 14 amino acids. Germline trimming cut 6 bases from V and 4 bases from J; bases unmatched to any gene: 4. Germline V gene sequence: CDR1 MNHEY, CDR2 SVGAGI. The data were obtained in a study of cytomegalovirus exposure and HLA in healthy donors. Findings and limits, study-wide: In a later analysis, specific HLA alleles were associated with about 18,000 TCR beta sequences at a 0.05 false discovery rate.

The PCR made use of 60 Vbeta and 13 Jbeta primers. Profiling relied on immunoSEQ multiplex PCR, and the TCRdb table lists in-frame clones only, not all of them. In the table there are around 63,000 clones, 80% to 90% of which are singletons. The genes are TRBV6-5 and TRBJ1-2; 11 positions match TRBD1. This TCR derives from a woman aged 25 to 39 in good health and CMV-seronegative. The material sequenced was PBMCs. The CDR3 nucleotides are TGTGCCAGCAGGGACAGGGGGCAGGCCTATGGCTACACCTTC. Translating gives CASRDRGQAYGYTF.